Included here is one T cell receptor beta chain sequence, with context. The sample holds a few counts of this clonotype. No antigen is known for it. Within one base of it there is no much larger clone, and no base qualities were kept. CDR1 and CDR2 were assigned from the germline V gene (reference sequence) as DFQATT and SNEGSKA. Spanning cysteine to phenylalanine, the CDR3 consists of 12 amino acids. The retained sequence is limited to the CDR3, 36 bases, with the frame set at the first base. Trimming costs V 3 bases and J 9 bases, and their ends lie 12 bases apart. The sample belongs to a study of identical twins (dated by TCRdb to 2016 to 2018). About the investigation overall: The study deep-sequenced TCR alpha and beta repertoires from monozygotic twins, unrelated adults of various ages and cord blood to test whether fetal clonotypes persist. Replicate twin experiments were performed at different times using different library preparation protocols to rule out contamination. Broad study findings and their caveats: Abundant cord blood beta clonotypes carried fewer insertions; young adult naive repertoires showed a weaker similar trend, while memory repertoires showed none. Excess twin sharing in beta out-of-frame sequences was weaker because fewer shared sequences lowered the signal-to-noise ratio. Compared with coincidental sharing between unrelated individuals, out-of-frame TCR alpha sequences shared between twins showed an excess of sequences with low generation probability. Zero-insertion analyses could be partly confounded by invariant T cells such as MAIT and iNKT, although diverse VJ usage argued against such confounding for most clonotypes. In monozygotic twins, out-of-frame TCR alpha sharing was systematically underestimated by recombination models, although the models agreed with sharing between unrelated individuals. Because the same donors could not be followed over many years, the conclusions depended on cross-sectional statistical analysis.

Only healthy Caucasian donors were included. To prepare the library, 5' RACE was applied. Sequenced on an Illumina HiSeq 2000. Template switching introduced a universal primer binding site; the final cDNA contained a unique molecular identifier, enabling accurate counting of TCR cDNA molecules. First-strand cDNA for TCR alpha and beta chains was synthesized from specific primers in the conserved constant-segment region. Each cDNA library was double barcoded, with a SMART-Mk sample barcode plus Illumina barcodes, to control for contamination. TruSeq adapter sequences, together with Illumina sample barcodes, were added in two successive PCR steps. TCR alpha and beta cDNA libraries were sequenced on the Illumina HiSeq platform with custom primers. The source study handled its data this way. MiGEC processed the raw reads to extract unique molecular identifiers, while MiXCR was used to determine the CDR3 positions. Recombination models were inferred per individual with the repgenHMM and IGoR tools using an EM algorithm. Shared clonotypes were analyzed with the tcR package in R, and sharing was normalized by the product of cloneset sizes. Out-of-frame nonproductive sequences were analyzed to study raw recombination free of thymic and clonal selection effects. The public reads were run again by TCRdb, first through fastp at Q25 and then through MiXCR, and only productive beta chains were kept. Each entry is one CDR3 protein sequence, shown with its most common DNA and genes. Clone size and V and J calls follow TCRdb, not the original study. This sample gives 1.5 million to 2 million distinct CDR3 sequences in total; about 32% of them show up just once. The leading ten clones occupy over 0.25% of the sample.

Recombination linked TRBV20-1 to TRBJ2-1, with the D gene not confidently named. Sequencing was performed on cord blood. The receptor was derived from a newborn girl in good health. The DNA sequence reads TGCAGTGCTAGCCCTATGACCTTTGAGCAGTTCTTC. Its amino acids are CSASPMTFEQFF.